The present T cell receptor beta chain was sequenced within a study of shared clonotypes between healthy human individuals. Details on this clone: Its specificity is unknown.

This CDR3 region has 16 residues. CDR1 is SGHNT and CDR2 is YYREEE in the germline V gene (reference sequence). The V segment lost 2 bases and the J segment 1 base; nucleotides outside the gene matches: 5. Whole-study findings and limits: Clonotype sharing among donors likely depends on sequencing depth. The sharing of around 5% of naive CD4 clonotypes was seen across a handful of donors. Blood was the only sampled material, and tissue repertoires likely differ.

The authors loaded 200 ng DNA, 30,000 to 35,000 T cell genomes, into sorted-subset replicate PCRs. The repertoire was sequenced with immunoSEQ multiplex PCR; TCRdb's copy has only in-frame clones and lacks some. The sample records fewer than 1.8 million clones, 98% being singletons. The chain joins TRBV5-4 to TRBJ2-3, with TRBD2 matching over 9 bases. The material sequenced was naive CD4+ T cells sorted from blood. Subset in this sample: CD45RA+ positively selected. The receptor's source is a man younger than 40 in good health. The CDR3 DNA reads TGTGCCAGCAGCTTATTTGCGGGAGGGGGCACAGATACGCAGTATTTT. Translation: CASSLFAGGGTDTQYF. Full variable domain (rest looked up from reference TRBV5-4 and TRBJ2-3): ETGVTQSPTHLIKTRGQQVTLRCSSQSGHNTVSWYQQALGQGPQFIFQYYREEENGRGNFPPRFSGLQFPNYSSELNVNALELDDSALYLCASSLFAGGGTDTQYFGPGTRLTVL.